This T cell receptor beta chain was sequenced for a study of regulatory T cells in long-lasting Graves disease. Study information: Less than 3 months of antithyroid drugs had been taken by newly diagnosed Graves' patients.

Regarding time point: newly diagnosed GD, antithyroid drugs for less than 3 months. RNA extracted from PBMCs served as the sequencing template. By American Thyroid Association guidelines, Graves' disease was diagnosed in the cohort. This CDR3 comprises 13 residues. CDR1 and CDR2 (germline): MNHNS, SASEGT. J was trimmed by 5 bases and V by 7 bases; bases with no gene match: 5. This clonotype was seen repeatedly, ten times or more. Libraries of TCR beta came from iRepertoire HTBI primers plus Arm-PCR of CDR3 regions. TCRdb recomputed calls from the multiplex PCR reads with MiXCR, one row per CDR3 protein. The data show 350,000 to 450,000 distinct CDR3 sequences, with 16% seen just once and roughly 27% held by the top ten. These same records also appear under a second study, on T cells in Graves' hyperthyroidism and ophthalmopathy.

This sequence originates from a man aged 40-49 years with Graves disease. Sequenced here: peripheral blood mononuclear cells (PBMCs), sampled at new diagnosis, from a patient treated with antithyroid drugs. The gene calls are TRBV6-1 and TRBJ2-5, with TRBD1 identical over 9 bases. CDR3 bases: TGTGCCAGCAAACAGGGGGCGAGGGAGACCCAGTACTTC. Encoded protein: CASKQGARETQYF.